These T cell receptor beta chains were read from a single sample in a study of T cells in Graves' hyperthyroidism and ophthalmopathy. One entry per CDR3 protein, called by TCRdb with MiXCR from the multiplex PCR reads. The table records about 690,000 distinct CDR3 sequences, 15% to 20% of them present only once. Input material: blood. The receptors derive from a man in his forties or fifties with Graves' hyperthyroidism. Both conserved end residues are part of each CDR3. Each record gives: D gene, V gene, clone size, J gene, CDR3 DNA, CDR3 protein. A D gene is named only where the DNA matches it firmly. Clone size is given for some rows only: seen once, a few or many times, or a class if the clone is expanded.

D: TRBD1; V: TRBV20-1; size: many; J: TRBJ1-4; DNA: TGCAGTGCTAGAGAACAGGGGTGGGAAAAACTGTTTTTT; CDR3: CSAREQGWEKLFF
D: TRBD2; V: TRBV4-1; size: -; J: TRBJ2-1; DNA: TGCGCCAGCAGCCAAACAAGACTAGCGGGAGGCTTCGGTGAGCAGTTCTTC; CDR3: CASSQTRLAGGFGEQFF
D: -; V: TRBV7-9; size: many; J: TRBJ2-7; DNA: TGTGCCAGCAGCTTAGCGTCTTCCAGGGTCTACGAGCAGTACTTC; CDR3: CASSLASSRVYEQYF
D: -; V: TRBV29-1; size: -; J: TRBJ2-5; DNA: TGCAGCGTTGAAACTACCCTAGGAGGGGAGACCCAGTACTTC; CDR3: CSVETTLGGETQYF
D: -; V: TRBV3-1; size: many; J: TRBJ2-7; DNA: TGTGCCAGCAGCCACCGGGAGAAAACCTACGAGCAGTACTTC; CDR3: CASSHREKTYEQYF
D: -; V: TRBV7-3; size: many; J: TRBJ2-6; DNA: TGTGCCAGCAGCTTGACCGGGACTGGGGCCAACGTCCTGACTTTC; CDR3: CASSLTGTGANVLTF
D: TRBD2; V: TRBV5-6; size: few; J: TRBJ2-1; DNA: TGTGCCAGCAGCTTGCCCAGCGGGAGGCACAATGAGCAGTTCTTC; CDR3: CASSLPSGRHNEQFF
D: TRBD2; V: TRBV11-2; size: few; J: TRBJ2-5; DNA: TGTGCCAGCACATCGACAGGGAACGACGCGGGAGGGTTCAGGACCCAGTACTTC; CDR3: CASTSTGNDAGGFRTQYF
D: TRBD1; V: TRBV28; size: many; J: TRBJ1-6; DNA: TGTGCCAGCAGTGGACAGGGGAGGGGATCACCCCTCCACTTT; CDR3: CASSGQGRGSPLHF
D: -; V: TRBV2; size: many; J: TRBJ1-1; DNA: TGTGCCAGCCAAGGGTCTCCAGGGTTGAACACTGAAGCTTTCTTT; CDR3: CASQGSPGLNTEAFF
D: -; V: TRBV12-3/TRBV12-4; size: few; J: TRBJ1-1; DNA: TGTGCCAGCACCAACACGCTAGAAGCTTTCTTT; CDR3: CASTNTLEAFF
D: -; V: TRBV2; size: few; J: TRBJ1-5; DNA: TGTGCCAGCAGTGGGGGGCAAACCAATCAGCCCCAGCATTTT; CDR3: CASSGGQTNQPQHF
D: TRBD1; V: TRBV7-9; size: many; J: TRBJ1-5; DNA: TGTGCCAGCAGCTCGAGCGGGAGAGGAGGACAGGGAAAGTATAGCAATCAGCCCCAGCATTTT; CDR3: CASSSSGRGGQGKYSNQPQHF
D: -; V: TRBV7-9; size: many; J: TRBJ1-6; DNA: TGTGCCAGCAGCTTTCGGACAGATTATTCACCCCTCCACTTT; CDR3: CASSFRTDYSPLHF
D: TRBD2; V: TRBV6-9; size: -; J: TRBJ2-7; DNA: TGTGCCAGCAGTTACCTCCCTAGCGGGAGTCACGACGAGCAGTACTTC; CDR3: CASSYLPSGSHDEQYF
D: -; V: TRBV28; size: many; J: TRBJ2-1; DNA: TGTGCCAGCAGTGTCCCAGGGGCCAATGAGCAGTTCTTC; CDR3: CASSVPGANEQFF
D: -; V: TRBV10-1; size: -; J: TRBJ1-1; DNA: TGCGCCAGCAGTAAGATCATGAACACTGAAGCTTTCTTT; CDR3: CASSKIMNTEAFF
D: -; V: TRBV11-2; size: many; J: TRBJ2-1; DNA: TGTGCCAGCAGCTCCCACTTCAACTACAATGAGCAGTTCTTC; CDR3: CASSSHFNYNEQFF
D: -; V: TRBV11-2; size: many; J: TRBJ1-2; DNA: TGTGCCAGCAGCTTAGGGGGTAACAGGGAGGGCTATGGCTACACCTTC; CDR3: CASSLGGNREGYGYTF
D: TRBD1; V: TRBV5-1; size: few; J: TRBJ1-1; DNA: TGCGCCAGCAGCACCCGACAGGGGTGGACCACTGAAGCTTTCTTT; CDR3: CASSTRQGWTTEAFF
D: -; V: TRBV10-3; size: -; J: TRBJ2-7; DNA: TGTGCCATCAGTGAGTCACCCGGGAGCTCCTACGAGCAGTACTTC; CDR3: CAISESPGSSYEQYF
D: TRBD1; V: TRBV19; size: few; J: TRBJ1-1; DNA: TGTGCCAGTTGGAACCCTCCGGGACAGGGGGCGAGAACGAGGACTGAAGCTTTCTTT; CDR3: CASWNPPGQGARTRTEAFF
D: -; V: TRBV28; size: many; J: TRBJ1-4; DNA: TGTGCCAGCAGTCCCGGACAGATGGGTGAAAAACTGTTTTTT; CDR3: CASSPGQMGEKLFF
D: TRBD1; V: TRBV3-1; size: -; J: TRBJ1-1; DNA: TGTGCCAGCAGCCAACGGGACAGGGGGAGAACTGAAGCTTTCTTT; CDR3: CASSQRDRGRTEAFF
D: -; V: TRBV6-1; size: -; J: TRBJ2-7; DNA: TGTGCCAGACCGGACAGTCGATCCTACGAGCAGTACTTC; CDR3: CARPDSRSYEQYF
D: -; V: TRBV6-2/TRBV6-3; size: few; J: TRBJ2-7; DNA: TGTGCCAGCAGTCGACAGGCAACCTACGAGCAGTACTTC; CDR3: CASSRQATYEQYF
D: TRBD1; V: TRBV6-1; size: -; J: TRBJ2-3; DNA: TGTGCCAGCCAGACAGGGGCCGCGAGAGATACGCAGTATTTT; CDR3: CASQTGAARDTQYF
D: -; V: TRBV20-1; size: -; J: TRBJ1-4; DNA: TGCAGTGCTTATAGGGACCCTAATGAAAAACTGTTTTTT; CDR3: CSAYRDPNEKLFF
D: -; V: TRBV5-6; size: -; J: TRBJ1-5; DNA: TGTGCCAGCAGCTTCCAAGGGAGGAGTCAGCCCCAGCATTTT; CDR3: CASSFQGRSQPQHF
D: TRBD2; V: TRBV27; size: few; J: TRBJ2-2; DNA: TGTGCCAGCAGTTGGCTAGCGGGGACCGGGGAGCTGTTTTTT; CDR3: CASSWLAGTGELFF
D: -; V: TRBV28; size: -; J: TRBJ2-2; DNA: TGTGCCAGCAGTTTTAGGAGGGACCGAGGGGAGCTGTTTTTT; CDR3: CASSFRRDRGELFF
D: -; V: TRBV9; size: many; J: TRBJ1-1; DNA: TGTGCCAGCAGCCGGTTGAACACAAACACTGAAGCTTTCTTT; CDR3: CASSRLNTNTEAFF
D: -; V: TRBV6-5; size: -; J: TRBJ1-2; DNA: TGTGCCAGCAGTTACCTACAGGGAAGTGATGGCTACACCTTC; CDR3: CASSYLQGSDGYTF
D: TRBD1; V: TRBV18; size: -; J: TRBJ1-5; DNA: TGTGCCAGCTCACCCTCACAGGGGCACAATAGCAATCAGCCCCAGCATTTT; CDR3: CASSPSQGHNSNQPQHF
D: -; V: TRBV12-3/TRBV12-4; size: many; J: TRBJ1-3; DNA: TGTGCCAGCAGTTTTGTAATTCACAGGGTCTCTGGAAACACCATATATTTT; CDR3: CASSFVIHRVSGNTIYF
D: -; V: TRBV29-1; size: few; J: TRBJ2-1; DNA: TGCAGCTACCGGCGGGATGTGGATGAGCAGTTCTTC; CDR3: CSYRRDVDEQFF
D: TRBD1; V: TRBV3-1; size: few; J: TRBJ1-2; DNA: TGTGCCAGCAGCGGACAGGGACAGTATGGCTACACCTTC; CDR3: CASSGQGQYGYTF
D: -; V: TRBV29-1; size: -; J: TRBJ2-1; DNA: TGCAGCGTTGAATGGGCCGTAGACTACAATGAGCAGTTCTTC; CDR3: CSVEWAVDYNEQFF
D: -; V: TRBV28; size: many; J: TRBJ2-3; DNA: TGTGCCAGCCGACTGCGCCACTCTACGCAGTATTTT; CDR3: CASRLRHSTQYF
D: -; V: TRBV5-1; size: many; J: TRBJ1-6; DNA: TGCGCCAGCACCGGGGAGGCAGCTAATTCACCCCTCCACTTT; CDR3: CASTGEAANSPLHF
D: TRBD2; V: TRBV3-1; size: many; J: TRBJ2-7; DNA: TGTGCCAGCAGCCGGCGGGAGGTGTGGGAGCAGTACTTC; CDR3: CASSRREVWEQYF
D: -; V: TRBV14; size: -; J: TRBJ1-1; DNA: TGTGCCAGCAGCCAAGAAGGCCGGGGATGGGGCACTGAAGCTTTCTTT; CDR3: CASSQEGRGWGTEAFF
D: TRBD2; V: TRBV5-1; size: many; J: TRBJ2-2; DNA: TGCGCCAGCAGCTTGGAGGGAGGGATGAACACCGGGGAGCTGTTTTTT; CDR3: CASSLEGGMNTGELFF
D: -; V: TRBV29-1; size: few; J: TRBJ2-1; DNA: TGCAGCGTTGAAGATCTCCCGGAGTCCTACAATGAGCAGTTCTTC; CDR3: CSVEDLPESYNEQFF
D: -; V: TRBV7-2; size: -; J: TRBJ1-2; DNA: TGTGCCAGCAGCCCCCCTGGATTAGGGGGCTACACCTTC; CDR3: CASSPPGLGGYTF
D: TRBD1; V: TRBV6-2/TRBV6-3; size: few; J: TRBJ1-5; DNA: TGTGCCAGCAGAGCGACAGGGGGAAAGGGTCAGCCCCAGCATTTT; CDR3: CASRATGGKGQPQHF